The sample holds one count of the clone carrying this TCR beta chain. The repertoire was sequenced with immunoSEQ multiplex PCR; TCRdb's copy has only in-frame clones and lacks some. The sample lists about 65,000 clones, 75% to 95% occurring once. The CDR3 has 15 amino acids. With 3 bases removed from V and 7 bases from J, the gap between germline ends came to 22 bases. CDR1 is GTSNPN, CDR2 SVGIG, per germline (reference sequence). This entry belongs to a study of control samples from healthy donors and cancer patients. Sequenced: PBMCs. This sequence joins TRBV30 and TRBJ2-7; D is perhaps TRBD1 or TRBD2 (5 bases each). The source is a woman in her 50s with colorectal cancer. CDR3 in DNA: TGTGCCTGGAGCCCATCAGTAAGGGAGCAGGGTGAGCAGTACTTC. It translates to CAWSPSVREQGEQYF. The full variable domain, its missing parts supplied by reference TRBV30 and TRBJ2-7, is SQTIHQWPATLVQPVGSPLSLECTVEGTSNPNLYWYRQAAGRGLQLLFYSVGIGQISSEVPQNLSASRPQDRQFILSSKKLLLSDSGFYLCAWSPSVREQGEQYFGPGTRLTVT.